Each of the 30 T cell receptor beta chains below was sequenced from the same sample in a study of a mutant IDH1 vaccine in newly diagnosed glioma. Sample time point: week 35, safety follow-up. Vaccination used 300 ug of mutant IDH1 20-mer peptide per dose, with topical imiquimod. Repertoires were generated with immunoSEQ multiplex PCR, while TCRdb's copy carries only in-frame clones and drops some. The sample includes under 40,000 clones, around four fifths of them seen just once. These receptors have no identified antigens. The material sequenced was PBMCs, taken from a glioma patient whose treatment included an IDH1 peptide vaccine. The origin of the receptors is a woman aged 40 to 49 with glioma.

The chain joins TRBV5-1 to TRBJ1-2; D is perhaps TRBD1 (5 bases). The CDR3 extends over 15 amino acids. Trimming took off 4 bases at V and 6 bases at J, with 19 bases between the two ends. CDR1 and CDR2 (germline): SGHRS, YFSETQ. CDR3 amino acids: CASSASFGTVHGYTF. The CDR3 DNA is TGCGCCAGCAGCGCATCCTTTGGGACGGTTCATGGCTACACCTTC.

V usage is TRBV19 and J usage is TRBJ1-2; maybe TRBD1 (5 bases). CDR1 is LNHDA and CDR2 is SQIVND in the germline V gene (reference sequence). The CDR3 is 14 residues long. V dropped 5 bases and J dropped 4 bases, with 14 bases sitting between them. The CDR3 loop is CASSSFDSSYGYTF. Written as DNA, the CDR3 is TGTGCCAGTAGTTCTTTCGACAGTTCCTATGGCTACACCTTC.

The chain couples TRBV11-3 to TRBJ2-7; 10 bases line up with TRBD1. Germline values: CDR1 SGHNT, CDR2 YENEEA. The CDR3 is 14 amino acids. V lost 3 bases, J lost 6 bases, and 5 bases stayed unmatched. The CDR3 region is CASSFSGDRGEQYF. The CDR3 DNA is TGTGCCAGCAGCTTTAGCGGGGACAGGGGCGAGCAGTACTTC.

This chain uses TRBV27 with TRBJ2-1; 9 nucleotides agree with TRBD2. This CDR3 has 16 residues. Germline CDR1 MNHEY, CDR2 SMNVEV (reference sequence). Unmatched junction bases numbered 5, after V lost 0 bases and J lost 5 bases. This CDR3 is CASSLSGGGVHNEQFF. Written as DNA, the CDR3 is TGTGCCAGCAGTTTATCGGGCGGGGGGGTCCACAATGAGCAGTTCTTC.

The CDR3 DNA reads as TGTGCCAGCAGCTTGGCGGGGCCTACTAGCACAGATACGCAGTATTTT. It translates to CASSLAGPTSTDTQYF. The genes are TRBV5-4 and TRBJ2-3; D may match TRBD1 or TRBD2 (5 bases each). The CDR3 length is 16 residues. V dropped 0 bases and J dropped 0 bases, with 11 bases sitting between them. CDR1 and CDR2 (germline): SGHNT, YYREEE (reference sequence).

The count of this clone is one. This chain uses TRBV11-2 with TRBJ2-7; D unresolved. This CDR3 region has 12 residues. The V and J ends lost 2 bases and 4 bases respectively, with 6 bases between them. CDR1 is SGHAT and CDR2 is FQNNGV in the germline V gene. In DNA form, the CDR3 reads TGTGCCAGCAGCTTATTCTTGTACGAGCAGTACTTC. Translating gives CASSLFLYEQYF.

This chain joins TRBV7-9 and TRBJ2-3, with D possibly matching TRBD1 (7 bases). Trimming took off 3 bases at V and 3 bases at J, with 16 bases between the two ends. From germline, CDR1 is SEHNR and CDR2 FQNEAQ (reference sequence). CDR3 length equals 16 residues. CDR3 nucleotides: TGTGCCAGCAGCTTCCAGGGGGGAAGGAGTACAGATACGCAGTATTTT. It translates to CASSFQGGRSTDTQYF.

Here the CDR3 reads CASSFDSEGYTF. CDR3 sequence (DNA): TGCGCCAGCAGCTTTGACTCGGAGGGCTACACCTTC. The rearrangement joins TRBV5-1 to TRBJ1-2, with D unresolved. Germline lookup yields CDR1 SGHRS and CDR2 YFSETQ. Trimming cost V 2 bases and J 8 bases, with 10 bases left between them. There are 12 residues in the CDR3.

The chain carries TRBV29-1 and TRBJ2-5; the D is unclear. The ends were cut back, 6 bases at V and 5 bases at J, with 16 bases in the middle. This CDR3 is 13 amino acids long. Germline CDR1 SQVTM, CDR2 ANQGSEA. This CDR3 reads CSVDWRGVETQYF. The CDR3 region has the DNA TGCAGCGTCGATTGGCGTGGGGTTGAGACCCAGTACTTC.

The V gene is TRBV5-1, the J gene TRBJ1-1; D gene ambiguous. Per the germline V gene, CDR1 is SGHRS and CDR2 is YFSETQ. The CDR3 runs 16 residues. Trimming took 1 base from V and 0 from J, leaving 13 bases between them. The CDR3 sequence is CASSLTIGPLNTEAFF. CDR3 DNA sequence: TGCGCCAGCAGCTTGACCATCGGGCCCTTGAACACTGAAGCTTTCTTT.

This clone was seen a few times. The chain couples TRBV7-6 to TRBJ2-1, with unresolved D. V was shortened by 5 bases and J by 5 bases, with 4 bases between the two germline ends. Per the germline V gene, CDR1 is SGHVS and CDR2 is FNYEAQ. The CDR3 extends over 11 amino acids. The CDR3 spells CASSANNEQFF. CDR3 DNA sequence: TGTGCCAGCAGCGCTAACAATGAGCAGTTCTTC.

The chain is built from TRBV9 and TRBJ2-5, with 9 bases identical to TRBD1. Unmatched junction bases numbered 8, after V lost 4 bases and J lost 7 bases. In germline, CDR1 is SGDLS, CDR2 YYNGEE. The CDR3 has 14 amino acids. The CDR3 loop is CASSLGQGRPTQYF. The CDR3 DNA reads as TGTGCCAGCAGCTTAGGACAGGGGCGGCCGACCCAGTACTTC.

This chain uses TRBV7-2 with TRBJ1-1; TRBD1 matches 12 bases. CDR1 and CDR2 (germline): SGHTA, FQGNSA. The CDR3 runs 17 residues. Germline trimming cut 5 bases from V and 0 bases from J; bases unmatched to any gene: 7. The CDR3 sequence: CASSHGDRGPVNTEAFF. CDR3 DNA: TGTGCCAGCAGCCATGGGGACAGGGGGCCGGTGAACACTGAAGCTTTCTTT.

A single count supports this clone. V is TRBV6-5 and J is TRBJ1-6; D perhaps matches TRBD1 (6 bases). The V and J ends lost 7 bases and 7 bases respectively, with 17 bases between them. The CDR3 contains 15 residues. The germline V gene has CDR1 MNHEY and CDR2 SVGAGI. The CDR3 is CASNFGPRGNSPLHF. CDR3 DNA: TGTGCCAGCAATTTCGGTCCAAGGGGGAATTCACCCCTCCACTTT.

The chain couples TRBV6-4 to TRBJ2-3, with TRBD2 as a possible D gene (6 bases). CDR3 length equals 11 residues. Germline-derived CDR1 and CDR2 are MRHNA and SNTAGT. V lost 6 bases to trimming and J lost 8 bases, with 9 bases between them. In nucleotides, the CDR3 is TGTGCCAGCAGGTCGGAGGGTACGCAGTATTTT. It codes for CASRSEGTQYF.

With respect to this clone: Lacking the conserved final phenylalanine or tryptophan, this CDR3 likely reflects a read error. The DNA is omitted, as the CDR3 cannot be located on it reliably, and the CDR3 follows TCRdb's listing. J is TRBJ1-2 and V is TRBV2; the table's D call of TRBD1 was not tested on the DNA. Germline V lookup: CDR1 SNHLY, CDR2 FYNNEI. Both ends counted, the CDR3 spans 11 residues. Here the CDR3 reads CASSESGPQWL.

The chain carries TRBV9 and TRBJ2-5, with TRBD2 identical over 8 bases. This CDR3 comprises 17 residues. Per the germline V gene, CDR1 is SGDLS and CDR2 is YYNGEE. V lost 4 bases, J lost 5 bases, and 16 bases stayed unmatched. CDR3 DNA: TGTGCCAGCAGCTCGGGGGGGCAGGGCGGAGGGGAGGAGACCCAGTACTTC. This encodes CASSSGGQGGGEETQYF.

This chain links TRBV2 with TRBJ2-3; possibly TRBD2 for D (7 bases). CDR3 length equals 14 residues. Germline-derived CDR1 and CDR2 are SNHLY and FYNNEI. Trimming pared 8 bases from V and 5 bases from J, leaving 17 bases between. In DNA, the CDR3 is TGTGCCAGCTTATATATAGGGGGGGAAGATACGCAGTATTTT. This encodes CASLYIGGEDTQYF.

This sequence joins TRBV7-2 and TRBJ1-2; D perhaps matches TRBD1 (5 bases). The CDR3 length is 14 residues. V shed 5 bases and J shed 4 bases, with 14 bases lying between them. CDR1 is SGHTA and CDR2 is FQGNSA in the germline V gene. CDR3 amino acids: CASSETGGFYGYTF. The CDR3 DNA reads TGTGCCAGCAGCGAGACGGGGGGATTCTATGGCTACACCTTC.

J is TRBJ1-5 and V is TRBV7-2; D perhaps matches TRBD1 (5 bases). Trimming stripped 8 bases from V and 6 bases from J, with 11 bases between. CDR3 length: 12 residues. The V gene's germline CDR1 is SGHTA and CDR2 FQGNSA. The CDR3 bases are TGTGCCAGCTCCTGGGGGGGTCAGCCCCAGCATTTT. Protein product: CASSWGGQPQHF.

The chain joins TRBV5-1 to TRBJ2-2; tentative D call: TRBD2 (5 bases). Per the germline V gene, CDR1 is SGHRS and CDR2 is YFSETQ. The V end lost 4 bases, the J end lost 7 bases, and 11 bases lay between the germline ends. The CDR3 extends over 13 amino acids. This CDR3 reads CASSPLGGGELFF. The CDR3 coding sequence is TGCGCCAGCAGCCCTCTAGGAGGCGGGGAGCTGTTTTTT. The whole variable domain, filled in from reference TRBV5-1 and TRBJ2-2, reads KAGVTQTPRYLIKTRGQQVTLSCSPISGHRSVSWYQQTPGQGLQFLFEYFSETQRNKGNFPGRFSGRQFSNSRSEMNVSTLELGDSALYLCASSPLGGGELFFGEGSRLTVL.

This clone was detected only once. The chain links TRBV30 to TRBJ2-1; D is possibly TRBD2 (6 bases). V shed 0 bases and J shed 0 bases, with 6 bases lying between them. CDR1 and CDR2 from the germline V gene are GTSNPN and SVGIG (reference sequence). This CDR3 has 14 amino acids. The CDR3 here is CAWSVGGSYNEQFF. In DNA form, the CDR3 reads TGTGCCTGGAGTGTGGGGGGCTCCTACAATGAGCAGTTCTTC. Supplemented by reference TRBV30 and TRBJ2-1, the full variable domain reads SQTIHQWPATLVQPVGSPLSLECTVEGTSNPNLYWYRQAAGRGLQLLFYSVGIGQISSEVPQNLSASRPQDRQFILSSKKLLLSDSGFYLCAWSVGGSYNEQFFGPGTRLTVL.

The chain has TRBV28 and TRBJ1-5; D is unclear. V was trimmed by 6 bases and J by 13 bases, leaving 19 bases between them. CDR3 length: 13 amino acids. Germline V gene sequence: CDR1 MDHEN, CDR2 SYDVKM. The CDR3 region is CASSQTDTRFQHF. DNA of the CDR3: TGTGCCAGCAGCCAAACGGATACCAGGTTTCAGCATTTT.

This rearrangement joins TRBV7-2 to TRBJ1-4; weak D call: TRBD1 (6 bases). Germline V gene sequence: CDR1 SGHTA, CDR2 FQGNSA. The V and J ends lost 6 bases and 5 bases respectively, with 10 bases between them. This CDR3 has 13 residues. This CDR3 reads CASSLTGNEKLFF. The DNA for the CDR3 is TGTGCCAGCAGTTTAACAGGGAATGAAAAACTGTTTTTT.

The J gene is TRBJ2-7, the V gene TRBV10-3, with D possibly TRBD1 on 5 matching bases. V was pared by 0 bases and J by 4 bases, with 13 bases between. Germline CDR1 and CDR2: ENHRY and SYGVKD. The CDR3 contains 15 residues. CDR3 amino acids: CAISESKGASYEQYF. DNA for the CDR3: TGTGCCATCAGTGAGTCGAAAGGGGCGTCTTACGAGCAGTACTTC.

The J gene is TRBJ1-6, the V gene TRBV9, with D hard to call. The CDR3 is made up of 13 amino acids. CDR1 and CDR2 (germline): SGDLS, YYNGEE. The ends were cut back, 3 bases at V and 7 bases at J, with 8 bases in the middle. CDR3 coding DNA: TGTGCCAGCAGCGCTCTAGGGAATTCACCCCTCCACTTT. It translates to CASSALGNSPLHF.

This chain connects TRBV4-3 to TRBJ2-2; possible D gene TRBD1, 6 bases. Trimming stripped 4 bases from V and 2 bases from J, with 8 bases between. From germline, CDR1 is LGHNA and CDR2 YSLEER. The length of the CDR3 is 14 residues. CDR3 loop: CASSRQENTGELFF. Here the CDR3 DNA reads TGCGCCAGCAGCCGACAGGAAAACACCGGGGAGCTGTTTTTT.

The rearrangement uses TRBV2 and TRBJ1-2, with D perhaps matching TRBD1 (5 bases). Germline CDR1 is SNHLY and CDR2 is FYNNEI. CDR3 length: 12 amino acids. Trimming shortened V by 8 bases and J by 6 bases, and 13 bases separated the two germline ends. The CDR3 sequence is CASVGRVDGYTF. The CDR3, as DNA: TGTGCCAGCGTGGGCAGGGTCGATGGCTACACCTTC.

In its sample, this clone was seen a few times. CDR3 in amino acids: CAWSGQGLAAFF. The CDR3 DNA is TGTGCCTGGAGCGGACAGGGGTTAGCGGCTTTCTTT. V usage is TRBV30 and J usage is TRBJ1-1; 9 nucleotides line up with TRBD1. Germline-derived CDR1 and CDR2 are GTSNPN and SVGIG (reference sequence). This CDR3 has 12 amino acids. J lost 11 bases, V lost 3 bases, and 7 bases had no gene match.

The chain carries TRBV10-1 and TRBJ1-2, with D possibly TRBD1 on 6 matching bases. The V end was cut by 3 bases, the J end by 5 bases, with 16 bases between. CDR1 is WNHNN, CDR2 SYGVQD, per germline (reference sequence). CDR3 length equals 15 residues. CDR3 DNA sequence: TGCGCCAGCAGTGATTTCCCCGGGACAAGATATGGCTACACCTTC. Its protein is CASSDFPGTRYGYTF.